The source of this TCR beta chain is a study of cytotoxic CD8 clonotypes in ibrutinib-treated CLL. Depths of 1 in 200,000 to 1 in 1 million T cells were the sequencing target. Measured with immunoSEQ multiplex PCR; TCRdb has only the in-frame clones, and not every one. The table has 150,000 to 200,000 clones, roughly 77% seen once. Study findings and constraints: Baseline values of clonality outstripped age-matched healthy donors and followed circulating CD8+ T-cell counts. Sustained-remission and progressing patients diverged in sampling times.

The authors obtained around 1.8 micrograms of genomic DNA from cryopreserved PBMCs for TCR beta libraries. With regard to this clone: The antigen is not known.

Germline V lookup: CDR1 LGHNA, CDR2 YNFKEQ. The CDR3 is 14 residues long. J lost 9 bases, V lost 3 bases, and 2 bases had no gene match. This rearrangement joins TRBV4-2 to TRBJ1-6; 10 nucleotides agree with TRBD1. The input for sequencing was PBMCs, taken after 12 months of ibrutinib treatment. This clonotype was sampled from a human donor with chronic lymphocytic leukemia. Written as DNA, the CDR3 is TGTGCCAGCAGCCAGGACAGGGGGTCTTCACCCCTCCACTTT. This translates into CASSQDRGSSPLHF.